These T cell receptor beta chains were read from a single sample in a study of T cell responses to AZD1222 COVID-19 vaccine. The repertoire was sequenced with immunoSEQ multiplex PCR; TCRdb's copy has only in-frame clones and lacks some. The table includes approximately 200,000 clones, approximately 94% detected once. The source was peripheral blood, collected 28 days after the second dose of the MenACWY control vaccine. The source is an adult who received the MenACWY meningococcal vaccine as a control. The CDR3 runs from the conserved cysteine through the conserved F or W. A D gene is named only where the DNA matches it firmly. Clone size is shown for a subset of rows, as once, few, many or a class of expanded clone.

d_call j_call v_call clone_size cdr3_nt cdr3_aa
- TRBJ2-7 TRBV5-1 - TGCGCCAGCAGCTTGGAGGGGACCACCTACGAGCAGTACTTC CASSLEGTTYEQYF
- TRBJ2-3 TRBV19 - TGTGCCAGTAGAGGAGGGCCAACAGATACGCAGTATTTT CASRGGPTDTQYF
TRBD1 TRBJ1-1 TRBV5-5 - TGTGCCAGCAGCTTCCTGGACAGGGGGCGGGCCACTGAAGCTTTCTTT CASSFLDRGRATEAFF
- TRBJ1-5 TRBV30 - TGTGCCTGGAGTGTACGGAAAGGGGATCAGCCCCAGCATTTT CAWSVRKGDQPQHF
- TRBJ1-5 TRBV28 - TGTGCCAGCAGTTTTCCTGACCTGGGGCCCCAGCATTTT CASSFPDLGPQHF
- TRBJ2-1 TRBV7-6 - TGTGCCAGCAGCCCTGTTGGGGGGAACAATGAGCAGTTCTTC CASSPVGGNNEQFF
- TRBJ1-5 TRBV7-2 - TGTGCCAGCAGCTTAGTTGGGGGCAATCAGCCCCAGCATTTT CASSLVGGNQPQHF
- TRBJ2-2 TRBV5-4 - TGTGCCAGCAGCTTGCAGGGAGTCAACGGGGAGCTGTTTTTT CASSLQGVNGELFF
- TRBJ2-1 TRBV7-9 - TGTGCCAGCAGCTTAGGTGGGGGAGGAGATGAGCAGTTCTTC CASSLGGGGDEQFF
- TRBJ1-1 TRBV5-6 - TGTGCCAGCAGCTACAGCATCCTGAACACTGAAGCTTTCTTT CASSYSILNTEAFF
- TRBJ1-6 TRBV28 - TGTGCCAGCAGTTCTGGGGGGTCACCCCTCCACTTT CASSSGGSPLHF
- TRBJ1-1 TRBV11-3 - TGTGCCAGCAGCCCAGAGAACACTGAAGCTTTCTTT CASSPENTEAFF
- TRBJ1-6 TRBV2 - TGTGCCAGCAGTGAAACAGCGCCGGGGATTTCCCTTTCACCCCTCCACTTT CASSETAPGISLSPLHF
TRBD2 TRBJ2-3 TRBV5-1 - TGCGCCAGCAACCCTAGCGGGGGGAACACAGATACGCAGTATTTT CASNPSGGNTDTQYF
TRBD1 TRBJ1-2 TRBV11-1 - TGTGCCAGCAGCACACCGGGACAGGCTCGCTACACCTTC CASSTPGQARYTF
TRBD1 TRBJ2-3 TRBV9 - TGTGCCAGCAGCTTCCGGGACAGAAACACAGATACGCAGTATTTT CASSFRDRNTDTQYF
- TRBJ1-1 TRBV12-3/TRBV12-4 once TGTGCCAGCAGTTTAGCGCAATGGGGTGAAGCTTTCTTT CASSLAQWGEAFF
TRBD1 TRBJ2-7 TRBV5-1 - TGCGCCAGCAGCTTGGGGACAGGGATCAACGAGCAGTACTTC CASSLGTGINEQYF
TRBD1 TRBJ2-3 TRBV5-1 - TGCGCCAGCAGCGGAGGGGGACAGGCAGATACGCAGTATTTT CASSGGGQADTQYF
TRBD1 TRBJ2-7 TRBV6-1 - TGTGCCAGCAGTGATAGACAGGGGGCTAACGAGCAGTACTTC CASSDRQGANEQYF
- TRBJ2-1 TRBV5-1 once TGCGCCAGCAGCTTGGCGGGGGGCAGCTCCTACAATGAGCAGTTCTTC CASSLAGGSSYNEQFF
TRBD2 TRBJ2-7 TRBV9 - TGTGCCAGCAGCGTAGAAGGGACTACTTACTCCTACGAGCAGTACTTC CASSVEGTTYSYEQYF
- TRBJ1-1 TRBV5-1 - TGCGCCAGCAGCTTGGGAGACAGTACTAATGAAGCTTTCTTT CASSLGDSTNEAFF
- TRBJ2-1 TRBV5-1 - TGCGCCAGCAGCTTTGCAGTATCGAATGAGCAGTTCTTC CASSFAVSNEQFF
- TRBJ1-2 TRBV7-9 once TGTGCCAGCAGCCCACAGGGTAGAGATGGCTACACCTTC CASSPQGRDGYTF